Only one count was recorded for the clone carrying this T cell receptor beta chain. There are 15 residues in the CDR3. Germline V gives CDR1 KGHDR, CDR2 SFDVKD. V lost 3 bases to trimming and J lost 4 bases, with 12 bases between them. The treatment was: some 20 received Ad26.COV2.S at low or high dose, single or two shots; about 5 received placebo; per-sample allocation not given. Repertoires come from day 63 after the first vaccine or placebo injection. Produced via immunoSEQ multiplex PCR; TCRdb's table is partial and in-frame only. The table shows about 480,000 clones, with roughly 89% occurring only once. This specimen comes from a study of Ad26.COV2.S vaccination and SARS-CoV-2 variants.

The sequence was obtained from a person aged 18-60 years who received the Ad26.COV2.S COVID-19 vaccine or a placebo. Material: peripheral blood, obtained in a trial of Ad26.COV2.S vaccine versus placebo. The chain has TRBV24-1 and TRBJ2-1, with D unresolved. This CDR3 reads CATSDRSPTYNEQFF. The CDR3 bases are TGTGCCACCAGTGATCGGAGCCCCACTTACAATGAGCAGTTCTTC.